A single TCR beta chain is shown here with its context. It lacks a known antigen. From the cysteine through the phenylalanine, the CDR3 covers 12 amino acids. A DNA sequence was not provided. The germline V gene sets CDR1 to SQVTM and CDR2 to ANQGSEA. A commercial ELISA kit detecting HCMV-specific IgG in serum was used to determine HCMV serostatus. Peripheral blood mononuclear cells were isolated from blood by Ficoll density gradient centrifugation. The instrument given in TCRdb is Illumina HiSeq 2000. The TCR beta cDNA libraries were made using 5'RACE template switching, a step that added both a universal primer site and unique molecular identifiers. Priming for cDNA synthesis came from the TCR beta constant segment, and two successive PCR amplification steps followed. In the authors' own workflow: MIGEC was used to demultiplex reads and group the reads by UMI, and MiTCR was used to assemble and quantify clonotypes. Only TCR cDNA sequences supported by at least two reads were kept to exclude erroneous sequences. The tcR package was used for downstream repertoire analysis, and clonotypes were matched between fractions using CDR3 nucleotide sequence together with V segment. VDJmatch was used to annotate antigen specificity against VDJdb, with one amino acid substitution in CDR3 allowed. Following reprocessing of the reads by TCRdb, the data hold one row per CDR3 protein sequence and no DNA is available. The V and J calls follow TCRdb's processing rather than the paper's. This sample's table contains about 460,000 distinct CDR3 sequences. The biggest ten clones account for over 1.3% of the sample.

This entry is derived from a study of T cells expressing NK-cell markers (dated by TCRdb to the early 2020s). About the full investigation: Seven or eight donors provided sorted CD3+CD56+NKG2C+, CD3+CD56+NKG2C- and CD3+CD56-NKG2C+ T-cell subsets, whose TCR beta-chain repertoires were profiled. Seven of the eight sequenced donors were HCMV-seropositive and one was HCMV-seronegative. The study sequenced eight donors, all healthy volunteers chosen at random: three men and five women. Illumina HiSeq 2000/2500, MiSeq or NextSeq was used to sequence libraries as 2 x 150 bp reads. Study-level results and caveats: Those dominant clonotypes were again the most abundant among CD3+CD56-NKG2C+ cells in a handful of donors, at roughly 28.3-65%. Whether the expanded NKG2C-expressing T cell clones were specific for HCMV antigens remained unclear. In 6 or 7 donors, the dominant CD3+CD56+NKG2C+ clonotypes ranked among the top 10 CD8+ clonotypes, making up about 1.0-7.5% of CD8+ T cells.

The chain was built from TRBV29-1 and TRBJ2-7. Sequencing was done on a sample of blood T cells: a sorted CD56 or NKG2C T cell subset, CD4+ or CD8+ T cells, or bulk PBMC T cells (not recorded which). The receptor was derived from a woman between 45 and 65 years old in good health. Donor details come from another sample of the same person, matched by shared clones. CDR3 protein: CSGGTTTSEQYF.